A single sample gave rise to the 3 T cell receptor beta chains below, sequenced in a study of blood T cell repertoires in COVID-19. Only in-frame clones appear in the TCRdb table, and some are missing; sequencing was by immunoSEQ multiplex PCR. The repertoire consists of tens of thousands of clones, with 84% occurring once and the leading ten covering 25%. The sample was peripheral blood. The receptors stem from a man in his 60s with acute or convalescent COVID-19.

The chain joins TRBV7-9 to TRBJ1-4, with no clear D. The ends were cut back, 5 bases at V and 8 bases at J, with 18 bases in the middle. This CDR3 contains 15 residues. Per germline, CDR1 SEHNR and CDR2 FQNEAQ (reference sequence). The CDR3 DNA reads TGTGCCAGCAGCACTCCCGGCGCAGGAGGAGAAAAACTGTTTTTT. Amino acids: CASSTPGAGGEKLFF. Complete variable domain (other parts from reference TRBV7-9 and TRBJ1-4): DTGVSQNPRHKITKRGQNVTFRCDPISEHNRLYWYRQTLGQGPEFLTYFQNEAQLEKSRLLSDRFSAERPKGSFSTLEIQRTEQGDSAMYLCASSTPGAGGEKLFFGSGTQLSVL.

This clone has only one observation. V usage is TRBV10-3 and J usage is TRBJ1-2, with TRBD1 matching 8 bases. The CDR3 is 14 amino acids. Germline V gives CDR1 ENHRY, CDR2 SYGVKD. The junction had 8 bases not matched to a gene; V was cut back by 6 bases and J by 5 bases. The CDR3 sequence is CAISDDRGIYGYTF. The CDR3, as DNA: TGTGCCATCAGCGACGACAGGGGAATATATGGCTACACCTTC.

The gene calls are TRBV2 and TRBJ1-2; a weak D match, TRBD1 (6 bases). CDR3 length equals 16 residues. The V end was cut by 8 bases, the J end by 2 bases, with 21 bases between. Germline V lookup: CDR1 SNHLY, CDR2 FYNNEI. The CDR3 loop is CASAMKRGALNYGYTF. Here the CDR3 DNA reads TGTGCCAGCGCTATGAAACGGGGGGCTTTAAACTATGGCTACACCTTC.